What follows are 24 T cell receptor beta chains derived from one specimen sequenced in a study of OX40 agonist ivuxolimab in advanced cancers. Some clones are missing from TCRdb's copy, which holds only in-frame ones; the method was immunoSEQ multiplex PCR. In the table there are roughly 42,000 clones, roughly 86% of which are singletons. Sequences were derived from CD4+ or CD8+ T cells sorted from blood, sampled in a trial of the OX40 agonist ivuxolimab. These TCRs come from an adult with an advanced solid tumor such as melanoma, head and neck, liver or kidney cancer.

The rearrangement joins TRBV5-6 to TRBJ2-7, with TRBD2 identical over 7 bases. Germline CDR1 is SGHDT and CDR2 is YYEEEE. Losses at the gene ends were 2 bases for V and 6 bases for J; bases not matched to a gene: 8. This CDR3 is built from 14 residues. The CDR3 reads CASSLGGGESEQYF. In DNA form, the CDR3 reads TGTGCCAGCAGCTTAGGTGGGGGGGAGAGCGAGCAGTACTTC.

The gene calls are TRBV9 and TRBJ2-7, with D possibly matching TRBD1 (7 bases). In germline, CDR1 is SGDLS, CDR2 YYNGEE. V was pared by 0 bases and J by 3 bases, with 16 bases between. This CDR3 contains 16 residues. CDR3 coding DNA: TGTGCCAGCAGCGTAGAGCCGCGGGACAGCTACTACGAGCAGTACTTC. It translates to CASSVEPRDSYYEQYF.

The chain has TRBV2 and TRBJ2-3; the D call may be TRBD1 or TRBD2 (5 bases each). This CDR3 is built from 17 residues. The germline CDR1 and CDR2 sequences are SNHLY and FYNNEI. V lost 2 bases and J lost 2, with 17 bases in between. CDR3 region: CASSERGSGGFTDTQYF. Here the CDR3 DNA reads TGTGCCAGCAGTGAAAGGGGTAGTGGGGGATTCACAGATACGCAGTATTTT. Complete variable domain (other parts from reference TRBV2 and TRBJ2-3): EPEVTQTPSHQVTQMGQEVILRCVPISNHLYFYWYRQILGQKVEFLVSFYNNEISEKSEIFDDQFSVERPDGSNFTLKIRSTKLEDSAMYFCASSERGSGGFTDTQYFGPGTRLTVL.

J is TRBJ1-1 and V is TRBV11-2; D unresolved. This CDR3 is built from 15 residues. The V and J ends lost 5 bases and 7 bases respectively, with 20 bases between them. Germline V lookup: CDR1 SGHAT, CDR2 FQNNGV. Written as DNA, the CDR3 is TGTGCCAGCAGCCCCCGTCGGACGGATCTCCTTGAAGCTTTCTTT. It encodes CASSPRRTDLLEAFF.

This clone has at least ten counts. This specimen includes other DNA sequences encoding the same CDR3. The CDR3 nucleotides are TGTGCCAGCTCCCTTGGTGAAGCTTTCTTT. This encodes CASSLGEAFF. The rearrangement joins TRBV2 to TRBJ1-1; D is unresolved. The germline V and J ends were trimmed by 8 bases and 7 bases, with 8 bases remaining between them. This CDR3 region has 10 residues. Germline V gene lookup returns CDR1 SNHLY and CDR2 FYNNEI.

This chain uses TRBV7-9 with TRBJ2-2, with D perhaps matching TRBD1 or TRBD2 (6 bases each). Trimming left V 5 bases short and J 3 bases short, with 13 bases between. The CDR3 is made up of 15 amino acids. In germline, CDR1 is SEHNR, CDR2 FQNEAQ (reference sequence). CDR3 amino acids: CASSRRGRYTGELFF. The CDR3 DNA is TGTGCCAGCAGCCGCCGGGGGCGTTACACCGGGGAGCTGTTTTTT.

The chain employs TRBV6-6 and TRBJ1-4, with a weak D call TRBD1 (5 bases). Trimming stripped 6 bases from V and 6 bases from J, with 17 bases between. CDR1 is MNHNY and CDR2 is SVGAGI in the germline V gene (reference sequence). The CDR3 spans 15 residues. The CDR3 is CASSPNWGDDEKLFF. CDR3 nucleotide sequence: TGTGCCAGCAGCCCAAACTGGGGGGATGATGAAAAACTGTTTTTT.

Only one count was recorded for this clone. The J gene is TRBJ1-5, the V gene TRBV5-6; the D is unclear. Trimming removed 0 bases at V and 0 bases at J, with 7 bases between. The CDR3 contains 15 residues. Germline V gene data show CDR1 as SGHDT and CDR2 as YYEEEE. This CDR3 is CASSLGGYSNQPQHF. The DNA for the CDR3 is TGTGCCAGCAGCTTGGGCGGCTATAGCAATCAGCCCCAGCATTTT.

The chain recombines TRBV7-9 with TRBJ2-5, with D perhaps matching TRBD1 (5 bases). The CDR3 has 14 residues. The V gene's germline CDR1 is SEHNR and CDR2 FQNEAQ (reference sequence). V lost 6 bases and J 0 bases, leaving 11 bases between the germline ends. The DNA for the CDR3 is TGTGCCAGCAGTATGGACACTCACCAAGAGACCCAGTACTTC. Encoded protein: CASSMDTHQETQYF.

Note on this clone: Sequence at one end of the junction differs from germline and may be a read error. The chain joins TRBV29-1 to TRBJ1-2, with D unclear. CDR3 length equals 14 residues. Germline V gene lookup returns CDR1 SQVTM and CDR2 ANQGSEA. The CDR3 loop is CSAERQEKGYGYTF. As DNA, the CDR3 is TGCAGCGCTGAAAGGCAGGAAAAGGGCTATGGCTACACCTTC.

J is TRBJ2-2 and V is TRBV11-1; D is uncertain. The CDR3 contains 14 residues. Trimming left V 2 bases short and J 4 bases short, with 8 bases between. Per germline, CDR1 SGHAT and CDR2 FQDESV (reference sequence). This chain's CDR3 is CASSLPGSTGELFF. CDR3 coding DNA: TGTGCCAGCAGCTTACCGGGTAGCACCGGGGAGCTGTTTTTT.

The chain joins TRBV5-6 to TRBJ1-2; TRBD1 matches at 7 bases. The CDR3 totals 13 residues. With V trimmed by 2 bases and J by 10 bases, 8 bases remained unmatched. The germline CDR1 and CDR2 sequences are SGHDT and YYEEEE. The CDR3 here is CASSFGTAQDYTF. The CDR3 DNA reads TGTGCCAGCAGCTTTGGGACAGCACAAGACTACACCTTC.

The table lists this clone with a few counts. The conserved phenylalanine or tryptophan is not found at the CDR3 terminus, so this likely reflects a read error. The gene calls are TRBV6-5 and TRBJ1-6; the D gene is possibly TRBD1 (5 bases). The germline V gene encodes CDR1 MNHEY and CDR2 SVGAGI. Trimming stripped 4 bases from V and 13 bases from J, with 14 bases between. The CDR3 is made up of 13 amino acids. CDR3 nucleotides: TGTGCCAGCAGTTTGGGATCGGGGGGGCCCCTCCACCTT. Translating it yields CASSLGSGGPLHL.

V and J are TRBV7-6 and TRBJ1-1; TRBD1 matches at 10 bases. The ends lost 5 bases at V and 5 bases at J; junction bases unmatched: 8. This CDR3 has 15 amino acids. The germline V gene encodes CDR1 SGHVS and CDR2 FNYEAQ. The CDR3 region has the DNA TGTGCCAGCAGCCTCCCGGGGGACAGGGGAACTGAAGCTTTCTTT. Its translation: CASSLPGDRGTEAFF.

This clone has more than one count but fewer than ten. The V and J genes are TRBV29-1 and TRBJ1-1, with D perhaps matching TRBD1 (5 bases). The CDR3 sequence is 13 residues long. CDR1 is SQVTM and CDR2 is ANQGSEA in the germline V gene. V lost 7 bases, J lost 4 bases, and 16 bases lay in between. The CDR3 DNA reads TGCAGCGGGATGGGGGGTGGAATCACTGAAGCTTTCTTT. Translated: CSGMGGGITEAFF.

The chain uses TRBV18 and TRBJ2-1; tentatively, D is TRBD1 (6 bases). The CDR3 contains 15 residues. The V gene's germline CDR1 is KGHSH and CDR2 LQKENI. V lost 0 bases, J lost 9 bases, and 15 bases lay in between. This CDR3 reads CASSPPGDTRGEQFF. CDR3 in DNA: TGTGCCAGCTCACCACCTGGGGACACCCGGGGTGAGCAGTTCTTC. The full variable domain, its missing parts supplied by reference TRBV18 and TRBJ2-1, is NAGVMQNPRHLVRRRGQEARLRCSPMKGHSHVYWYRQLPEEGLKFMVYLQKENIIDESGMPKERFSAEFPKEGPSILRIQQVVRGDSAAYFCASSPPGDTRGEQFFGPGTRLTVL.

This chain joins TRBV10-1 and TRBJ2-3; 7 bases map to TRBD1. Germline-derived CDR1 and CDR2 are WNHNN and SYGVQD (reference sequence). The ends lost 6 bases at V and 4 bases at J; junction bases unmatched: 4. The CDR3 extends over 13 amino acids. CDR3 in amino acids: CASRGTESDTQYF. CDR3 DNA: TGCGCCAGCAGGGGGACAGAATCAGATACGCAGTATTTT.

This clone was recorded only once. The chain has TRBV19 and TRBJ2-7; D perhaps matches TRBD1 (5 bases). The germline V and J ends were trimmed by 1 base and 2 bases, with 9 bases remaining between them. Germline CDR1 reads LNHDA; CDR2 reads SQIVND (reference sequence). The CDR3 runs 14 residues. In nucleotides, the CDR3 is TGTGCCAGTAGTATAGTGGCAGGGACCTACGAGCAGTACTTC. Protein sequence: CASSIVAGTYEQYF.

The chain carries TRBV7-9 and TRBJ1-6; possible D gene TRBD1, 6 bases. Germline V gene sequence: CDR1 SEHNR, CDR2 FQNEAQ (reference sequence). Trimming shortened V by 4 bases and J by 5 bases, and 21 bases separated the two germline ends. CDR3 size: 18 residues. CDR3 coding DNA: TGTGCCAGCAGCTCCCAGGATGGGACGGACAGCAATAATTCACCCCTCCACTTT. Encoded protein: CASSSQDGTDSNNSPLHF.

The V and J genes are TRBV4-3 and TRBJ1-2; D gene uncertain. Per germline, CDR1 LGHNA and CDR2 YSLEER. CDR3 length: 13 amino acids. The ends were cut back, 5 bases at V and 6 bases at J, with 13 bases in the middle. CDR3 in amino acids: CASSSLDYDGYTF. In nucleotides, the CDR3 is TGCGCCAGCAGCTCCCTCGACTACGATGGCTACACCTTC.

The chain carries TRBV9 and TRBJ2-7; a weak D match, TRBD1 (5 bases). The CDR3 is made up of 13 amino acids. V lost 3 bases and J 1 base, leaving 8 bases between the germline ends. Germline CDR1 reads SGDLS; CDR2 reads YYNGEE. CDR3 bases: TGTGCCAGCAGCGATAGGGGATCCTACGAGCAGTACTTC. It is translated as CASSDRGSYEQYF.

This chain joins TRBV5-6 and TRBJ2-7; D is undetermined. Trimming left V 6 bases short and J 6 bases short, with 10 bases between. CDR1 is SGHDT and CDR2 is YYEEEE in the germline V gene. The CDR3 is 11 residues long. CDR3 region: CASTFGLEQYF. In DNA, the CDR3 is TGTGCCAGCACCTTTGGGCTCGAGCAGTACTTC.

The chain links TRBV6-6 to TRBJ2-7; D possibly uses TRBD1 or TRBD2 (6 bases each). The V gene's germline CDR1 is MNHNY and CDR2 SVGAGI (reference sequence). V lost 2 bases and J lost 3, with 11 bases in between. The CDR3 runs 14 residues. This CDR3 reads CASSYAGQNYEQYF. The CDR3 DNA sequence: TGTGCCAGCAGTTACGCGGGACAAAACTACGAGCAGTACTTC.

Comment on this clone: Different DNA sequences within this sample yield the same CDR3. The V gene is TRBV6-5, the J gene TRBJ1-1; D ambiguous. Trimming removed 1 base at V and 3 bases at J, with 9 bases between. The CDR3 sequence is 14 residues long. Per the germline V gene, CDR1 is MNHEY and CDR2 is SVGAGI. For the CDR3, the DNA is TGTGCCAGCAGTTACTTGGGAGAAGACACTGAAGCTTTCTTT. Translated, it gives CASSYLGEDTEAFF.